Below are 22 T cell receptor beta chains sequenced from a single sample in a study of OX40 agonist ivuxolimab in advanced cancers. The method was immunoSEQ multiplex PCR; TCRdb's version includes in-frame clones alone and lacks a portion of them. The sample yields 55,000 to 80,000 clones, roughly 87% seen once. Source: CD4+ or CD8+ T cells sorted from blood, taken in a trial of the OX40 agonist ivuxolimab. Every receptor here comes from an adult with an advanced solid tumor such as melanoma, head and neck, liver or kidney cancer.

The genes are TRBV4-1 and TRBJ2-5, with a possible D match to TRBD1 (5 bases). CDR3 size: 17 residues. Germline V gene data show CDR1 as MGHRA and CDR2 as YSYEKL. Trimming took 0 bases from V and 5 from J, leaving 19 bases between them. The CDR3 nucleotides are TGCGCCAGCAGCCAAGAGCTGGGGCGCCGGTCCCGGGAGACCCAGTACTTC. Amino acid sequence: CASSQELGRRSRETQYF.

The chain is built from TRBV19 and TRBJ1-5; 7 nucleotides align to TRBD1. V lost 3 bases and J lost 6; bases outside the gene matches: 5. In germline, CDR1 is LNHDA, CDR2 SQIVND (reference sequence). This CDR3 spans 14 amino acids. CDR3 DNA: TGTGCCAGTAGTATTGGACAGGTGGGTCAGCCCCAGCATTTT. It codes for CASSIGQVGQPQHF.

The rearrangement uses TRBV28 and TRBJ1-5; perhaps TRBD1 as D (5 bases). From germline, CDR1 is MDHEN and CDR2 SYDVKM. The CDR3 spans 15 residues. Trimming removed 6 bases at V and 6 bases at J, with 18 bases between. CDR3: CASRWGSGNSQPQHF. The CDR3 coding sequence is TGTGCCAGCAGATGGGGGTCCGGCAACAGTCAGCCCCAGCATTTT.

The rearrangement joins TRBV5-1 to TRBJ2-1; 9 bases line up with TRBD2. The CDR3 is 15 residues long. Unmatched junction bases numbered 9, after V lost 6 bases and J lost 5 bases. The germline V gene has CDR1 SGHRS and CDR2 YFSETQ. This CDR3 is CASTYDAGGNNEQFF. In nucleotides, the CDR3 is TGCGCCAGCACCTACGACGCGGGAGGGAACAATGAGCAGTTCTTC.

The chain employs TRBV27 and TRBJ2-7; the D is unclear. Germline V lookup: CDR1 MNHEY, CDR2 SMNVEV (reference sequence). V shed 10 bases and J shed 1 base, with 17 bases lying between them. There are 14 residues in the CDR3. CDR3 region: CAIGSRTQSYEQYF. For the CDR3, the DNA is TGTGCCATCGGCTCCAGAACCCAATCCTACGAGCAGTACTTC.

CDR3 sequence: CASSTPYEQYF. CDR3 DNA: TGTGCCAGCAGTACCCCCTACGAGCAGTACTTC. This rearrangement joins TRBV28 to TRBJ2-7; D is unresolved. The CDR3 runs 11 residues. V was trimmed by 5 bases and J by 2 bases, leaving 4 bases between them. From germline, CDR1 is MDHEN and CDR2 SYDVKM.

The chain recombines TRBV7-3 with TRBJ2-1; TRBD2 aligns across 8 bases. CDR1 SGHTA and CDR2 FQGTGA come from the germline V gene. This CDR3 region has 14 residues. V was clipped by 3 bases and J by 7 bases; unmatched bases: 5. The CDR3 loop is CASSLGGTRNEQFF. The CDR3 nucleotides are TGTGCCAGCAGCTTGGGGGGGACTAGGAATGAGCAGTTCTTC.

CDR3 amino acids: CASSPRGNSQETQYF. The DNA of the CDR3 is TGTGCCAGCAGCCCGAGGGGGAACAGTCAAGAGACCCAGTACTTC. The chain joins TRBV7-3 to TRBJ2-5; possibly TRBD1 for D (6 bases). The CDR3 runs 15 residues. Trimming removed 5 bases from V and 2 bases from J, with 15 bases in between. Germline CDR1 reads SGHTA; CDR2 reads FQGTGA.

The gene calls are TRBV5-4 and TRBJ1-2; D possibly corresponds to TRBD1 (5 bases). The CDR3 sequence is 15 residues long. V shed 1 base and J shed 0 bases, with 10 bases lying between them. Looked up from germline, CDR1 is SGHNT and CDR2 is YYREEE (reference sequence). The CDR3 loop reads CASSLSAGANYGYTF. The CDR3 DNA follows: TGTGCCAGCAGCTTGTCGGCGGGGGCTAACTATGGCTACACCTTC.

This chain links TRBV5-1 with TRBJ2-2; 9 nucleotides align to TRBD2. The CDR3 contains 16 residues. Per germline, CDR1 SGHRS and CDR2 YFSETQ. Germline trimming cut 4 bases from V and 7 bases from J; bases unmatched to any gene: 11. CDR3 in amino acids: CASSPGTSRKDGELFF. The CDR3 DNA follows: TGCGCCAGCAGCCCCGGGACTAGCAGAAAGGACGGGGAGCTGTTTTTT. The whole variable domain, remainder taken from reference TRBV5-1 and TRBJ2-2, is KAGVTQTPRYLIKTRGQQVTLSCSPISGHRSVSWYQQTPGQGLQFLFEYFSETQRNKGNFPGRFSGRQFSNSRSEMNVSTLELGDSALYLCASSPGTSRKDGELFFGEGSRLTVL.

The V call is TRBV6-6, the J call TRBJ2-1; D call uncertain. The length of the CDR3 is 13 residues. Between the trimmed V and J ends, which lost 6 bases and 5 bases, there was a span of 11 bases. The germline V gene encodes CDR1 MNHNY and CDR2 SVGAGI (reference sequence). CDR3 in amino acids: CASSGPPNNEQFF. CDR3 nucleotides: TGTGCCAGCAGCGGACCTCCTAACAATGAGCAGTTCTTC.

V usage is TRBV7-3 and J usage is TRBJ2-1; 8 nucleotides align to TRBD2. The V segment lost 5 bases and the J segment 4 bases; nucleotides outside the gene matches: 7. The CDR3 extends over 15 amino acids. Germline CDR1 reads SGHTA; CDR2 reads FQGTGA. The CDR3 DNA is TGTGCCAGCAGCCCCACTAGCGGAAATTACAATGAGCAGTTCTTC. Its translation is CASSPTSGNYNEQFF.

This chain uses TRBV27 with TRBJ1-5, with D possibly TRBD1 on 5 matching bases. CDR1 is MNHEY and CDR2 is SMNVEV in the germline V gene (reference sequence). Trimming cost V 8 bases and J 7 bases, with 27 bases left between them. CDR3 size: 17 residues. The CDR3 DNA reads as TGTGCCAGCCGCCCCCGAGTCGGCGTTGGGACTAGGCAGCCCCAGCATTTT. It translates to CASRPRVGVGTRQPQHF.

The chain employs TRBV10-2 and TRBJ2-3; D gene ambiguous. The CDR3 sequence is 11 residues long. Trimming cost V 4 bases and J 6 bases, with 5 bases left between them. From germline, CDR1 is WSHSY and CDR2 SAAADI. In DNA form, the CDR3 reads TGCGCCAGCAGTGTGGTGGATACGCAGTATTTT. Amino acid sequence: CASSVVDTQYF.

This clone is a singleton in its sample. The genes are TRBV28 and TRBJ1-1, with TRBD1 matching over 7 bases. CDR1 is MDHEN, CDR2 SYDVKM, per germline. This CDR3 has 14 amino acids. With 5 bases clipped from V and 4 bases from J, the junction kept 7 bases outside the gene matches. The CDR3 here is CASSRQGRTTEAFF. The CDR3 DNA follows: TGTGCCAGCAGTCGACAGGGAAGGACCACTGAAGCTTTCTTT.

The genes are TRBV30 and TRBJ1-3; D call uncertain. Trimming took off 3 bases at V and 1 base at J, with 4 bases between the two ends. The CDR3 consists of 12 residues. Germline V gene sequence: CDR1 GTSNPN, CDR2 SVGIG (reference sequence). The CDR3 bases are TGTGCCTGGAGAGGATCTGGAAACACCATATATTTT. This sequence encodes CAWRGSGNTIYF.

In its sample, this clone was seen once. The V and J genes are TRBV5-1 and TRBJ2-3; D is perhaps TRBD2 (5 bases). CDR1 and CDR2 (germline): SGHRS, YFSETQ. This CDR3 spans 15 amino acids. Deletions cut 2 bases from V and 4 bases from J, with 14 bases between. DNA for the CDR3: TGCGCCAGCAGCTTATGGGCTGCGGGCCCAGATACGCAGTATTTT. Its translation: CASSLWAAGPDTQYF.

The chain combines TRBV28 with TRBJ2-1, with 8 bases matching TRBD1. Germline V gene lookup returns CDR1 MDHEN and CDR2 SYDVKM. CDR3 length equals 15 residues. V lost 2 bases and J lost 10; bases outside the gene matches: 10. CDR3 nucleotide sequence: TGTGCCAGCAGTTTAAGCAGGGGGCAGGCAACAGAGCAGTTCTTC. Encoded protein: CASSLSRGQATEQFF.

The chain uses TRBV9 and TRBJ1-1, with TRBD1 matching over 7 bases. Losses at the gene ends were 3 bases for V and 1 base for J; bases not matched to a gene: 9. This CDR3 has 16 residues. Germline loops: CDR1 SGDLS, CDR2 YYNGEE. The CDR3 protein is CASSEGAQVGNTEAFF. The DNA for the CDR3 is TGTGCCAGCAGCGAGGGGGCGCAAGTGGGGAACACTGAAGCTTTCTTT.

The J gene is TRBJ2-2, the V gene TRBV5-6; D call uncertain. The length of the CDR3 is 12 residues. Germline V gene data show CDR1 as SGHDT and CDR2 as YYEEEE. V was clipped by 2 bases and J by 4 bases, with 3 bases between them. The CDR3 here is CASSFSTGELFF. CDR3 nucleotide sequence: TGTGCCAGCAGCTTCAGCACCGGGGAGCTGTTTTTT.

The rearrangement links TRBV19 to TRBJ1-1, with unresolved D. The CDR3 loop spans 15 amino acids. Germline V lookup: CDR1 LNHDA, CDR2 SQIVND (reference sequence). Trimming shortened V by 1 base and J by 1 base, and 10 bases separated the two germline ends. The CDR3 spells CASSIGPVRNTEAFF. The CDR3 DNA follows: TGTGCCAGTAGTATAGGTCCAGTGAGGAACACTGAAGCTTTCTTT. Variable domain in full (rest from reference TRBV19 and TRBJ1-1): DGGITQSPKYLFRKEGQNVTLSCEQNLNHDAMYWYRQDPGQGLRLIYYSQIVNDFQKGDIAEGYSVSREKKESFPLTVTSAQKNPTAFYLCASSIGPVRNTEAFFGQGTRLTVV.

V is TRBV15 and J is TRBJ2-6; 8 bases are shared with TRBD1. CDR3 length: 19 amino acids. The V segment lost 0 bases and the J segment 3 bases; nucleotides outside the gene matches: 10. Germline lookup yields CDR1 LNHNV and CDR2 YYDKDF (reference sequence). The CDR3 is CATSREMAGGAFGANVLTF. CDR3 coding DNA: TGTGCCACCAGCAGAGAAATGGCAGGGGGCGCTTTTGGGGCCAACGTCCTGACTTTC.